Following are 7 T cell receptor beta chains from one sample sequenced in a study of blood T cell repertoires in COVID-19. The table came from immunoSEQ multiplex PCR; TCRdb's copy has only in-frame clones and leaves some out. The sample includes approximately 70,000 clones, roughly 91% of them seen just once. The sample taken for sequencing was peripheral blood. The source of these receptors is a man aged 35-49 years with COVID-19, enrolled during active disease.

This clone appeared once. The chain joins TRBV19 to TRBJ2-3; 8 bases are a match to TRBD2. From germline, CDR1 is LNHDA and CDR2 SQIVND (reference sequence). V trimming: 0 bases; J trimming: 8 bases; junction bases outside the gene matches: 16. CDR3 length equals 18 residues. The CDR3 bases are TGTGCCAGTAGTATAGATCAGAGGGGACTAGTCCCGTTAAGTACGCAGTATTTT. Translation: CASSIDQRGLVPLSTQYF. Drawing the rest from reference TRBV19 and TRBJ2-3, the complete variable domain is DGGITQSPKYLFRKEGQNVTLSCEQNLNHDAMYWYRQDPGQGLRLIYYSQIVNDFQKGDIAEGYSVSREKKESFPLTVTSAQKNPTAFYLCASSIDQRGLVPLSTQYFGPGTRLTVL.

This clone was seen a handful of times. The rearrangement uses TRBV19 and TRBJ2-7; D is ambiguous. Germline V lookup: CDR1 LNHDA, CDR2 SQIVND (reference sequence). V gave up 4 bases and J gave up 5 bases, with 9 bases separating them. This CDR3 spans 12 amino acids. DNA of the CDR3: TGTGCCAGTAGTAACACTGGGCACGAGCAGTACTTC. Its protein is CASSNTGHEQYF.

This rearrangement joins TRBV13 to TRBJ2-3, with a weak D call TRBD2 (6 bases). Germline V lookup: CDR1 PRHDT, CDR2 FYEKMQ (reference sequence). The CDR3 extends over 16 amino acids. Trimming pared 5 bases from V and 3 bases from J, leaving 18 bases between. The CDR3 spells CASSRAGQGGTDTQYF. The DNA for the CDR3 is TGTGCCAGCAGCCGGGCGGGTCAGGGAGGAACAGATACGCAGTATTTT.

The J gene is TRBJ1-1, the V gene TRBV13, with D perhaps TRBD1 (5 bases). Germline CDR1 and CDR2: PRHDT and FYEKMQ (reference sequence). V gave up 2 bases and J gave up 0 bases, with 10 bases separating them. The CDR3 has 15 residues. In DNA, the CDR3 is TGTGCCAGCAGCTTACGGGACTTCTTGAACACTGAAGCTTTCTTT. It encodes CASSLRDFLNTEAFF.

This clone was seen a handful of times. The CDR3 protein is CASSQLPRDNNSPLHF. The CDR3 DNA reads as TGTGCCAGCAGCCAACTACCCCGGGACAATAATTCACCCCTCCACTTT. J is TRBJ1-6 and V is TRBV3-1 (or the pseudogene TRBV3-2); tentative D call: TRBD1 (6 bases). Trimming stripped 2 bases from V and 5 bases from J, with 13 bases between. The CDR3 has 16 residues. Germline CDR1 is LGHDT and CDR2 is YNNKEL (reference sequence).

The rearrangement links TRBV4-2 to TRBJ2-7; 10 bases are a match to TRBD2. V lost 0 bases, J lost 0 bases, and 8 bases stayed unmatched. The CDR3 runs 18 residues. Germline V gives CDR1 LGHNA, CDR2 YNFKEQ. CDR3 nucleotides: TGTGCCAGCAGCCAAGATAGTACTAGCGGGGCCTCCTCCTACGAGCAGTACTTC. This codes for CASSQDSTSGASSYEQYF.

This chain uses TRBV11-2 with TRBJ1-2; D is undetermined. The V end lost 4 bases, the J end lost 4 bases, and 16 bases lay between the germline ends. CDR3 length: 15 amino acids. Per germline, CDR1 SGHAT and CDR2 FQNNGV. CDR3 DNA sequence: TGTGCCAGCAGCTCGATCCGACCGCAGGTCTATGGCTACACCTTC. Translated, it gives CASSSIRPQVYGYTF.